Shown below are 22 T cell receptor beta chains from a single sample sequenced in a study of blood T cell repertoires in COVID-19. Data came from immunoSEQ multiplex PCR; TCRdb stores just in-frame clones and leaves some out. The repertoire includes around 270,000 clones, more than 85% of them detected once, and approximately 2.6% sits in the top ten. Sequenced material: peripheral blood. Receptors originate from a person aged 18-35 years with COVID-19, enrolled during active disease.

The chain has TRBV19 and TRBJ2-1; the match to TRBD2 covers 12 bases. Germline assignment: CDR1 LNHDA and CDR2 SQIVND (reference sequence). J gave up 8 bases and V 5 bases, and 4 bases lay outside the gene matches. CDR3 length: 14 amino acids. The CDR3 sequence: CASSASGRGYEQFF. CDR3 DNA: TGTGCCAGTAGTGCTAGCGGGAGGGGATATGAGCAGTTCTTC.

The genes are TRBV10-3 and TRBJ1-3; maybe TRBD1 (6 bases). Germline V lookup: CDR1 ENHRY, CDR2 SYGVKD. This CDR3 spans 13 amino acids. V was shortened by 6 bases and J by 8 bases, with 14 bases between the two germline ends. CDR3 loop: CAIRKGGEDTIYF. CDR3 bases: TGTGCCATCAGAAAGGGGGGGGAAGACACCATATATTTT.

The rearrangement uses TRBV15 and TRBJ2-1; TRBD2 aligns across 16 bases. With V trimmed by 9 bases and J by 5 bases, 13 bases remained unmatched. This CDR3 comprises 18 residues. The germline CDR1 and CDR2 sequences are LNHNV and YYDKDF (reference sequence). The CDR3: CATAPGLAGGRVDNEQFF. CDR3 DNA: TGTGCCACTGCCCCGGGACTAGCGGGAGGGCGCGTCGACAATGAGCAGTTCTTC.

CDR3 in amino acids: CASSPAATGPTYGYTF. CDR3 bases: TGTGCCAGCAGCCCCGCGGCGACAGGGCCGACGTATGGCTACACCTTC. The chain recombines TRBV5-6 with TRBJ1-2; 7 bases fit TRBD1. After removal of 4 bases from V and 5 bases from J, the junction contained 14 bases not matched to a gene. The CDR3 is 16 amino acids. Germline CDR1 SGHDT, CDR2 YYEEEE.

V is TRBV3-1 (or the pseudogene TRBV3-2) and J is TRBJ2-1, with a possible D match to TRBD1 (6 bases). Germline CDR1 reads LGHDT; CDR2 reads YNNKEL (reference sequence). The CDR3 covers 13 residues. The V end lost 3 bases, the J end lost 9 bases, and 12 bases lay between the germline ends. CDR3 loop: CASSQEQGREQFF. As DNA, the CDR3 is TGTGCCAGCAGCCAGGAACAGGGACGTGAGCAGTTCTTC.

As DNA, the CDR3 is TGTGCCAGCAGCCGGCCGGGGGAGCTGTTTTTT. Its translation: CASSRPGELFF. The chain combines TRBV14 with TRBJ2-2; D is unresolved. Per germline, CDR1 SGHDN and CDR2 FVKESK. V lost 4 bases and J lost 8, with 5 bases in between. The CDR3 length is 11 residues.

This clone came up once. This chain joins TRBV6-5 and TRBJ2-7; 8 bases line up with TRBD1. V trimming: 4 bases; J trimming: 1 base; junction bases outside the gene matches: 6. Germline V gene lookup returns CDR1 MNHEY and CDR2 SVGAGI. This CDR3 is built from 15 residues. The CDR3: CASSSPWDRSYEQYF. In DNA form, the CDR3 reads TGTGCCAGCAGTTCTCCTTGGGACAGGTCCTACGAGCAGTACTTC.

This rearrangement joins TRBV7-2 to TRBJ2-3, with D possibly being TRBD2 (5 bases). CDR1 SGHTA and CDR2 FQGNSA come from the germline V gene. Trimming cost V 0 bases and J 4 bases, with 14 bases left between them. This CDR3 region has 16 residues. The CDR3 loop reads CASSLALGVGSDTQYF. CDR3 in DNA: TGTGCCAGCAGCTTAGCCCTCGGGGTCGGGTCAGATACGCAGTATTTT.

The rearrangement links TRBV5-1 to TRBJ2-1, with 9 nucleotides matching TRBD1. The CDR3 loop spans 14 amino acids. CDR1 and CDR2 from the germline V gene are SGHRS and YFSETQ. With 4 bases clipped from V and 9 bases from J, the junction kept 8 bases outside the gene matches. DNA of the CDR3: TGCGCCAGCAGCGCCGCGGGACAGGGAATTGAGCAGTTCTTC. Its protein product is CASSAAGQGIEQFF.

J is TRBJ2-1 and V is TRBV9, with TRBD2 as a possible D gene (6 bases). Trimming took off 4 bases at V and 4 bases at J, with 18 bases between the two ends. Germline-derived CDR1 and CDR2 are SGDLS and YYNGEE. The CDR3 covers 16 residues. CDR3 region: CASSLAEEGWYNEQFF. CDR3 coding DNA: TGTGCCAGCAGCTTAGCGGAGGAGGGTTGGTACAATGAGCAGTTCTTC.

The CDR3 region has the DNA TGTGCCAGCAGCTTGCTAGCGGGAGATGAGCAGTTCTTC. Its protein product is CASSLLAGDEQFF. The V call is TRBV7-8, the J call TRBJ2-1; 10 bases match TRBD2. Unmatched junction bases numbered 1, after V lost 3 bases and J lost 8 bases. Germline lookup yields CDR1 SGHVS and CDR2 FQNEAQ. The CDR3 contains 13 residues.

The gene calls are TRBV2 and TRBJ1-1; TRBD1 matches 7 bases. The CDR3 extends over 14 amino acids. With 8 bases clipped from V and 6 bases from J, the junction kept 12 bases outside the gene matches. Germline CDR1 SNHLY, CDR2 FYNNEI. The DNA for the CDR3 is TGTGCCAGCGGATGGGTCAGGGGGTACCCTGAAGCTTTCTTT. Amino acids: CASGWVRGYPEAFF.

The chain couples TRBV7-9 to TRBJ2-1, with a weak D call TRBD2 (5 bases). The length of the CDR3 is 14 residues. CDR1 SEHNR and CDR2 FQNEAQ come from the germline V gene (reference sequence). Between the trimmed V and J ends, which lost 1 base and 9 bases, there was a span of 13 bases. This CDR3 reads CASSLGSRAAEQFF. CDR3 nucleotides: TGTGCCAGCAGCTTAGGGTCGCGGGCTGCTGAGCAGTTCTTC.

The V gene is TRBV5-1, the J gene TRBJ1-4; D may be TRBD1 (6 bases). The V end lost 2 bases, the J end lost 5 bases, and 10 bases lay between the germline ends. This CDR3 contains 14 residues. CDR1 and CDR2 (germline): SGHRS, YFSETQ. In DNA form, the CDR3 reads TGCGCCAGCAGCTTCAGCAGGGGAAATGAAAAACTGTTTTTT. Amino acid sequence: CASSFSRGNEKLFF.

This sequence joins TRBV2 and TRBJ1-2; D possibly corresponds to TRBD1 (6 bases). Looked up from germline, CDR1 is SNHLY and CDR2 is FYNNEI. V lost 5 bases and J 1 base, leaving 8 bases between the germline ends. This CDR3 has 13 amino acids. CDR3 region: CASSRDINYGYTF. The CDR3 nucleotides read TGTGCCAGCAGTCGGGACATTAACTATGGCTACACCTTC.

This clone was counted a few times. The chain is built from TRBV2 and TRBJ2-7; 11 bases align to TRBD2. Per germline, CDR1 SNHLY and CDR2 FYNNEI. The CDR3 consists of 15 residues. V gave up 6 bases and J gave up 4 bases; unmatched junction bases: 8. Here the CDR3 DNA reads TGTGCCAGCAGCTTAGCGGGAGGGGCTTCGTACGAGCAGTACTTC. It codes for CASSLAGGASYEQYF.

The V and J genes are TRBV4-2 and TRBJ2-1; 10 bases align to TRBD2. Germline lookup yields CDR1 LGHNA and CDR2 YNFKEQ. Trimming at V came to 0 bases and at J to 6 bases, leaving 5 bases not matched to a gene. The CDR3 spans 16 residues. CDR3 in amino acids: CASSQDQASGSNEQFF. CDR3 sequence (DNA): TGTGCCAGCAGCCAAGATCAGGCTAGCGGGAGCAATGAGCAGTTCTTC.

Written as DNA, the CDR3 is TGTGCCAGCAGTTACGCGGAGTTAGGCTACGAGCAGTACTTC. Amino acid sequence: CASSYAELGYEQYF. The rearrangement uses TRBV6-5 and TRBJ2-7; D unresolved. V lost 2 bases and J lost 3, with 11 bases in between. The germline V gene encodes CDR1 MNHEY and CDR2 SVGAGI. The CDR3 length is 14 residues.

The chain recombines TRBV13 with TRBJ1-1; no reliable D call. V was shortened by 3 bases and J by 3 bases, with 14 bases between the two germline ends. Germline CDR1 and CDR2: PRHDT and FYEKMQ (reference sequence). The CDR3 loop spans 15 amino acids. The CDR3 coding sequence is TGTGCCAGCAGCTTCCTCCTAGGAGCTGACACTGAAGCTTTCTTT. Protein product: CASSFLLGADTEAFF. The full variable domain, rest sourced from reference TRBV13 and TRBJ1-1, is AAGVIQSPRHLIKEKRETATLKCYPIPRHDTVYWYQQGPGQDPQFLISFYEKMQSDKGSIPDRFSAQQFSDYHSELNMSSLELGDSALYFCASSFLLGADTEAFFGQGTRLTVV.

The chain is built from TRBV7-9 and TRBJ2-2; the match to TRBD1 covers 9 bases. CDR1 and CDR2 (germline): SEHNR, FQNEAQ (reference sequence). This CDR3 is 16 amino acids long. V lost 6 bases, J lost 7 bases, and 12 bases stayed unmatched. The CDR3 DNA reads TGTGCCAGCAGACCCAGAGGGACAGGGTTAGTCGGGGAGCTGTTTTTT. Amino acids: CASRPRGTGLVGELFF. Variable domain in full (rest from reference TRBV7-9 and TRBJ2-2): DTGVSQNPRHKITKRGQNVTFRCDPISEHNRLYWYRQTLGQGPEFLTYFQNEAQLEKSRLLSDRFSAERPKGSFSTLEIQRTEQGDSAMYLCASRPRGTGLVGELFFGEGSRLTVL.

The chain combines TRBV6-1 with TRBJ2-7, with 9 nucleotides matching TRBD2. Trimming at V came to 2 bases and at J to 2 bases, leaving 1 base not matched to a gene. Germline CDR1 and CDR2: MNHNS and SASEGT. The length of the CDR3 is 14 residues. CDR3 region: CASSELAGPYEQYF. The DNA of the CDR3 is TGTGCCAGCAGTGAACTAGCGGGACCCTACGAGCAGTACTTC.

The V call is TRBV7-9, the J call TRBJ1-6; 8 nucleotides align to TRBD1. The V segment lost 3 bases and the J segment 10 bases; nucleotides outside the gene matches: 5. The CDR3 sequence is 14 residues long. Germline V gives CDR1 SEHNR, CDR2 FQNEAQ (reference sequence). CDR3 region: CASSFGQGGSPLHF. The CDR3 DNA sequence: TGTGCCAGCAGCTTCGGACAGGGTGGGTCACCCCTCCACTTT.